A single TCR beta chain is shown here with its context. RNA extraction was followed by reverse transcription into cDNA, which acted as the sequencing template. The method was immunoSEQ multiplex PCR; TCRdb's version includes in-frame clones alone and lacks a portion of them. The sample yields hundreds of thousands of clones, 60% seen once. This sample's treatment: oral pan-JAK inhibitor, 5-10 mg twice daily. The data are from a study of CD8+ T cells in alopecia areata. There are 16 residues in the CDR3. The V gene end was trimmed by 6 bases and the J gene end by 1 base; junction bases not matched to a gene: 5. The germline V gene has CDR1 MNHEY and CDR2 SMNVEV (reference sequence).

The chain combines TRBV27 with TRBJ2-6; the match to TRBD1 covers 8 bases. The clonotype was recovered from a human donor with alopecia areata. This specimen was CD4+ T cells sorted from blood, taken around week 53, from a patient treated with tofacitinib. The CDR3 sequence is CASRFQGASGANVLTF. CDR3 nucleotide sequence: TGTGCCAGCAGATTCCAGGGGGCTTCTGGGGCCAACGTCCTGACTTTC.